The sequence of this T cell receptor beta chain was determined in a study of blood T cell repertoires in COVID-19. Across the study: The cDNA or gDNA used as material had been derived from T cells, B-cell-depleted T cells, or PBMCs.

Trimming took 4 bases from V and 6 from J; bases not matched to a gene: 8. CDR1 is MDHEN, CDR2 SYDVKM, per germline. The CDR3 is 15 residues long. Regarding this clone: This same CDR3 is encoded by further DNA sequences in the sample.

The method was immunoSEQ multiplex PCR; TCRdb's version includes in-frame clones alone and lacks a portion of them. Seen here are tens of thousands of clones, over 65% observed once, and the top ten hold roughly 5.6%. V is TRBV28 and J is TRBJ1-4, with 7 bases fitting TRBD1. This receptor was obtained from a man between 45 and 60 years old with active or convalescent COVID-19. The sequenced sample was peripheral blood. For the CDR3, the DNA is TGTGCCAGCAGTTCAGGGGGTCAGGGACATGAAAAACTGTTTTTT. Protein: CASSSGGQGHEKLFF.